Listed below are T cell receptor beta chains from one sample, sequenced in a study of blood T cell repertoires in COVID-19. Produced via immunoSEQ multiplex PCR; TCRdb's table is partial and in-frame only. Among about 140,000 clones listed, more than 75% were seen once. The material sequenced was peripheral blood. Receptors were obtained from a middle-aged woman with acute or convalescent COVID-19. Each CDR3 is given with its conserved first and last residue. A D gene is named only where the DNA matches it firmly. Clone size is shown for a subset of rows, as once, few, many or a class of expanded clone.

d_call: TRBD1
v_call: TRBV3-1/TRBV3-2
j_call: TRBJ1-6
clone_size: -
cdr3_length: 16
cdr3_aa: CASSPRGQGIRSPLHF
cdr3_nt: TGTGCCAGCAGCCCGAGGGGACAGGGGATTCGTTCACCCCTCCACTTT

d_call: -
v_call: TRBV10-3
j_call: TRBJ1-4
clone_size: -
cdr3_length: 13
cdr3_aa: CAIRQTRIEKLFF
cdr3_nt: TGTGCCATCAGACAGACACGGATCGAAAAACTGTTTTTT

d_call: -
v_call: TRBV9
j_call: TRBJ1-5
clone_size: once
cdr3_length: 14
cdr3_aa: CASSTRGESQPQHF
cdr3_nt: TGTGCCAGCAGCACCCGGGGGGAAAGTCAGCCCCAGCATTTT

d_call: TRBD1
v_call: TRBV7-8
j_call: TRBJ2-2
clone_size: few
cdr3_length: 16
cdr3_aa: CASSPWTGGTAGELFF
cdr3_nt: TGTGCCAGCAGCCCTTGGACAGGGGGCACTGCCGGGGAGCTGTTTTTT

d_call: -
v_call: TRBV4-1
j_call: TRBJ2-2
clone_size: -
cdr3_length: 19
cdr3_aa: CASSQGTMGGDGNTGELFF
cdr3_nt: TGCGCCAGCAGCCAAGGGACCATGGGCGGGGATGGAAACACCGGGGAGCTGTTTTTT

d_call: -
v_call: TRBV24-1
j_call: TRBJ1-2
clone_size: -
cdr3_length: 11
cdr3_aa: CATSGPNGYTF
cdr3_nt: TGTGCCACCAGTGGGCCCAATGGCTACACCTTC

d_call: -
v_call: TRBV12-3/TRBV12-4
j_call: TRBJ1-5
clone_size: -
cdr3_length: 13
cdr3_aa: CASRTFSNQPQHF
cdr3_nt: TGTGCCAGCAGGACATTTAGCAATCAGCCCCAGCATTTT

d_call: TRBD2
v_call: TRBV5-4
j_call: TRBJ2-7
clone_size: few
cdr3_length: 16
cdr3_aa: CASSQGLAGAFYEQYF
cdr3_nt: TGTGCCAGCAGTCAGGGACTAGCGGGGGCCTTTTACGAGCAGTACTTC

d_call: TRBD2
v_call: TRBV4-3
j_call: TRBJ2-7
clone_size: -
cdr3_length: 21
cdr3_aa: CASSQDGGVAGGTTITYEQYF
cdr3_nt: TGCGCCAGCAGCCAAGATGGGGGAGTAGCGGGAGGTACCACTATCACCTACGAGCAGTACTTC

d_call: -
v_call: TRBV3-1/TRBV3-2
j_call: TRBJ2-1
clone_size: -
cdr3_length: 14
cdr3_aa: CASSQGLVSYEQFF
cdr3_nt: TGTGCCAGCAGCCAAGGGCTAGTAAGTTATGAGCAGTTCTTC

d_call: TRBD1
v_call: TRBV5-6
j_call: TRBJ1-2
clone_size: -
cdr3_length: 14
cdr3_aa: CASSLEGDSYGYTF
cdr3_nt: TGTGCCAGCAGCTTGGAGGGGGACAGCTATGGCTACACCTTC

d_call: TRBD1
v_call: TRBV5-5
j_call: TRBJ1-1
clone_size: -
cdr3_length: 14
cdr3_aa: CASSLDRLNTEAFF
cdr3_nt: TGTGCCAGCAGTTTGGACAGGTTGAACACTGAAGCTTTCTTT

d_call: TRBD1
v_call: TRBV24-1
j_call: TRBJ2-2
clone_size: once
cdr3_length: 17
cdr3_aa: CATSDYGTGVSAGELFF
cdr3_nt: TGTGCCACCAGTGACTATGGGACAGGGGTTTCCGCCGGGGAGCTGTTTTTT

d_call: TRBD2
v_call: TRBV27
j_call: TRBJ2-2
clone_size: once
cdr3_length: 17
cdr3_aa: CASMGLAGEIRGGELFF
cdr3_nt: TGTGCCAGTATGGGACTAGCGGGGGAGATAAGGGGCGGGGAGCTGTTTTTT

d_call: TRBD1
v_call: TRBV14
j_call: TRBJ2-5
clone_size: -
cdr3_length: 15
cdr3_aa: CASSQDNRGIGTQYF
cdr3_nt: TGTGCCAGCAGCCAAGATAACAGGGGAATAGGGACCCAGTACTTC

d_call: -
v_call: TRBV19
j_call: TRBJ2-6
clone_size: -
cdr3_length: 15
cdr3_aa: CASRRQAFGANVLTF
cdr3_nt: TGTGCCAGTAGACGGCAGGCATTCGGGGCCAACGTCCTGACTTTC

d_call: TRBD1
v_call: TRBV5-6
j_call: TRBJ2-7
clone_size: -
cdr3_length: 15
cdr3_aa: CASSLVGTGFYEQYF
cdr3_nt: TGTGCCAGCAGCTTGGTCGGGACAGGGTTCTACGAGCAGTACTTC

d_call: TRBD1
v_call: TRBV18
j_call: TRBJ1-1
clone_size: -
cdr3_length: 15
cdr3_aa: CASSLQGRGNTEAFF
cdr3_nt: TGTGCCAGCTCACTACAGGGGCGGGGGAACACTGAAGCTTTCTTT

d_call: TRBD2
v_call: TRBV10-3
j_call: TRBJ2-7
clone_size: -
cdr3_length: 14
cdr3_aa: CAISGAGGLYEQYF
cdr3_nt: TGTGCCATCAGTGGAGCGGGGGGCCTCTACGAGCAGTACTTC

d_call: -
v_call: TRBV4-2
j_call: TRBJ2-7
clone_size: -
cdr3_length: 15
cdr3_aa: CASSQARGIFYEQYF
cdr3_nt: TGTGCCAGCAGCCAAGCCCGGGGGATATTCTACGAGCAGTACTTC

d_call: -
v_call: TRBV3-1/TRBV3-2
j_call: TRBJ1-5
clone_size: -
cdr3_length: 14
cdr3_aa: CASSLSGGTQPQHF
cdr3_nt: TGTGCCAGCAGTCTCAGCGGGGGGACGCAGCCCCAGCATTTT

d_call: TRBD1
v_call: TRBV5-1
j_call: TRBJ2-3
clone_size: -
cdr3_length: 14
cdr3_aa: CASRSSGGADTQYF
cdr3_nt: TGCGCCAGCAGATCTTCAGGGGGTGCAGATACGCAGTATTTT

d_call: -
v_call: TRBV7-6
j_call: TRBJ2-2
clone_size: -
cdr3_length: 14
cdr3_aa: CASSSLGGTGELFF
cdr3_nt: TGTGCCAGCAGTTCACTAGGAGGCACCGGGGAGCTGTTTTTT

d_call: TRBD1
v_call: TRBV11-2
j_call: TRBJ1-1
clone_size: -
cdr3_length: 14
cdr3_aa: CASSSRQGGTEAFF
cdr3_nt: TGTGCCAGCAGCTCGAGACAGGGAGGCACTGAAGCTTTCTTT

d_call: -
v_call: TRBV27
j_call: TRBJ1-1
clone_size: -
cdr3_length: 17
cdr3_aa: CASSPSLVFRGNTEAFF
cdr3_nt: TGTGCCAGCAGTCCCTCCCTTGTTTTTCGGGGGAACACTGAAGCTTTCTTT

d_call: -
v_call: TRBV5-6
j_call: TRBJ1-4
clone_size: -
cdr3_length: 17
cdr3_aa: CASSLRSAISTNEKLFF
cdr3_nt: TGTGCCAGCAGCTTGAGGTCAGCGATTTCAACTAATGAAAAACTGTTTTTT

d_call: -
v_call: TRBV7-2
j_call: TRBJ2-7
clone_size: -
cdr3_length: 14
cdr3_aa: CASSLRGRAYEQYF
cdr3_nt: TGTGCCAGCAGCTTACGGGGGAGAGCCTACGAGCAGTACTTC

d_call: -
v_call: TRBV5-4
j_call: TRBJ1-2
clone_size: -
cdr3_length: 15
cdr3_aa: CASSRAGGRNYGYTF
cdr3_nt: TGTGCCAGCAGCCGGGCGGGGGGGCGCAACTATGGCTACACCTTC

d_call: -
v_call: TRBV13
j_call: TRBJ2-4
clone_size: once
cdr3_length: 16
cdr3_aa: CASSLEGGRAKNIQYF
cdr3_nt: TGTGCCAGCAGCTTAGAAGGAGGGAGAGCCAAAAACATTCAGTACTTC

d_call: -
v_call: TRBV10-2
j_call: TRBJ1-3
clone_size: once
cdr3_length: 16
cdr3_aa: CASSESIVLPGNTIYF
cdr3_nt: TGCGCCAGCAGTGAGTCGATAGTACTGCCTGGAAACACCATATATTTT

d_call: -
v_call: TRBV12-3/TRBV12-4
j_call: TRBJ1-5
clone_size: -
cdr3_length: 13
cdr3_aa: CASSPRIHQPQHF
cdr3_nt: TGTGCCAGCAGTCCGCGGATTCATCAGCCCCAGCATTTT

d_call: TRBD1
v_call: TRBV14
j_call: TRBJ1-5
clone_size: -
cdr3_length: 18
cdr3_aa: CASSQGGRQGDSNQPQHF
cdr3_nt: TGTGCCAGCAGCCAAGGAGGGCGACAGGGCGATAGCAATCAGCCCCAGCATTTT

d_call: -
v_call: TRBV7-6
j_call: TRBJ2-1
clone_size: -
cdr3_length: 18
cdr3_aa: CASSLAYLDSGSYNEQFF
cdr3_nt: TGTGCCAGCAGCTTAGCTTACTTGGACAGCGGCTCCTACAATGAGCAGTTCTTC

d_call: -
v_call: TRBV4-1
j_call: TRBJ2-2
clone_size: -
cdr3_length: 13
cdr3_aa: CASSPLLRGELFF
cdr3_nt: TGCGCCAGCAGCCCACTCTTGAGAGGGGAGCTGTTTTTT

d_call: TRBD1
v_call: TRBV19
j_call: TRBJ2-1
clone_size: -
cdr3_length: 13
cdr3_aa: CASSKGQGSEQFF
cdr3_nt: TGTGCCAGTAGTAAGGGACAGGGCAGTGAGCAGTTCTTC

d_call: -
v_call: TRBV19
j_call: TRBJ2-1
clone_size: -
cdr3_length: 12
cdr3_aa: CASTMEQGRQFF
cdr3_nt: TGTGCCAGTACCATGGAACAGGGCCGGCAGTTCTTC

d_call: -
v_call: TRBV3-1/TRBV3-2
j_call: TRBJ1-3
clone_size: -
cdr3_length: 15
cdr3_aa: CASSLRDKQGSTIYF
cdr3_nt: TGTGCCAGCAGCCTAAGAGATAAACAGGGAAGCACCATATATTTT

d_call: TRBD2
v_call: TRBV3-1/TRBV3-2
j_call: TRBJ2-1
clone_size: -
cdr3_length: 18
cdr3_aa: CASSQWASGRASNNEQFF
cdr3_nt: TGTGCCAGCAGCCAATGGGCTAGCGGGAGGGCCAGCAACAATGAGCAGTTCTTC

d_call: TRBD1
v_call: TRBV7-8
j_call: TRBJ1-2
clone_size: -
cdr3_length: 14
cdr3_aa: CASSLGQGFYGYTF
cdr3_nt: TGTGCCAGCAGCTTAGGACAGGGCTTTTATGGCTACACCTTC

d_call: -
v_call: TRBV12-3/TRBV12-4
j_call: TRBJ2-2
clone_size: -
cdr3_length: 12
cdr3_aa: CASGSNTGELFF
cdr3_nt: TGTGCCAGCGGCTCGAACACCGGGGAGCTGTTTTTT

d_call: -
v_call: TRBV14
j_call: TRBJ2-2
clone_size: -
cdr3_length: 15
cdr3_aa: CASSQDQGLVQKLFF
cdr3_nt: TGTGCCAGCAGCCAAGATCAGGGACTTGTTCAAAAGCTGTTTTTT

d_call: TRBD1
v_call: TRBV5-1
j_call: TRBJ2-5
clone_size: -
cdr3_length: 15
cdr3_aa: CASSLVTGGQETQYF
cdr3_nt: TGCGCCAGCAGCTTGGTGACAGGGGGCCAAGAGACCCAGTACTTC

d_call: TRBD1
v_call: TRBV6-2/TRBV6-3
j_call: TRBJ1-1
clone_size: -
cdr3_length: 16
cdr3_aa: CASSLPGTGKVTEAFF
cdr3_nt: TGTGCCAGCAGCCTCCCCGGGACAGGGAAGGTCACTGAAGCTTTCTTT

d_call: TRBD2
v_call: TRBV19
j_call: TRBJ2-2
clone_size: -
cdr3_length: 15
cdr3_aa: CASITTSLGTGELFF
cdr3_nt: TGTGCCAGTATCACGACTAGCCTGGGCACCGGGGAGCTGTTTTTT

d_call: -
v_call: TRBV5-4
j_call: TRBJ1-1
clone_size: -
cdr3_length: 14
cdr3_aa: CASSFGQINTEAFF
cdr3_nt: TGTGCCAGCAGCTTCGGACAGATTAACACTGAAGCTTTCTTT